This paragraph covers one T cell receptor (beta chain) sequence. The data were taken from a study of blood T cell repertoires in COVID-19. Study-level background: Spain, Italy and the United States supplied samples that represented acute and convalescent COVID-19. PBMCs, B-cell-depleted T cells, or T cells were the source of the cDNA or gDNA that made up the material.

Authors' analysis steps: Reference gene primer amplification in the assay estimated nucleated cell counts. TCRdb's copy holds only in-frame clones and misses some; the assay was immunoSEQ multiplex PCR. Clone size and V and J calls were adopted from that table, with D and trimming inferred from the DNA. Of roughly 250,000 clones in the sample, 81% were seen once. J lost 7 bases, V lost 3 bases, and 3 bases had no gene match. The CDR3 spans 13 residues. CDR1 and CDR2 from the germline V gene are DFQATT and SNEGSKA (reference sequence). The rearrangement joins TRBV20-1 to TRBJ1-5; 10 bases are a match to TRBD1. The TCR sequence derives from a woman aged 60-75 years with active or convalescent COVID-19. Sequencing input: peripheral blood. The DNA for the CDR3 is TGCAGTGCTAGTCGGGACAGGGGACAGCCCCAGCATTTT. Protein sequence: CSASRDRGQPQHF.